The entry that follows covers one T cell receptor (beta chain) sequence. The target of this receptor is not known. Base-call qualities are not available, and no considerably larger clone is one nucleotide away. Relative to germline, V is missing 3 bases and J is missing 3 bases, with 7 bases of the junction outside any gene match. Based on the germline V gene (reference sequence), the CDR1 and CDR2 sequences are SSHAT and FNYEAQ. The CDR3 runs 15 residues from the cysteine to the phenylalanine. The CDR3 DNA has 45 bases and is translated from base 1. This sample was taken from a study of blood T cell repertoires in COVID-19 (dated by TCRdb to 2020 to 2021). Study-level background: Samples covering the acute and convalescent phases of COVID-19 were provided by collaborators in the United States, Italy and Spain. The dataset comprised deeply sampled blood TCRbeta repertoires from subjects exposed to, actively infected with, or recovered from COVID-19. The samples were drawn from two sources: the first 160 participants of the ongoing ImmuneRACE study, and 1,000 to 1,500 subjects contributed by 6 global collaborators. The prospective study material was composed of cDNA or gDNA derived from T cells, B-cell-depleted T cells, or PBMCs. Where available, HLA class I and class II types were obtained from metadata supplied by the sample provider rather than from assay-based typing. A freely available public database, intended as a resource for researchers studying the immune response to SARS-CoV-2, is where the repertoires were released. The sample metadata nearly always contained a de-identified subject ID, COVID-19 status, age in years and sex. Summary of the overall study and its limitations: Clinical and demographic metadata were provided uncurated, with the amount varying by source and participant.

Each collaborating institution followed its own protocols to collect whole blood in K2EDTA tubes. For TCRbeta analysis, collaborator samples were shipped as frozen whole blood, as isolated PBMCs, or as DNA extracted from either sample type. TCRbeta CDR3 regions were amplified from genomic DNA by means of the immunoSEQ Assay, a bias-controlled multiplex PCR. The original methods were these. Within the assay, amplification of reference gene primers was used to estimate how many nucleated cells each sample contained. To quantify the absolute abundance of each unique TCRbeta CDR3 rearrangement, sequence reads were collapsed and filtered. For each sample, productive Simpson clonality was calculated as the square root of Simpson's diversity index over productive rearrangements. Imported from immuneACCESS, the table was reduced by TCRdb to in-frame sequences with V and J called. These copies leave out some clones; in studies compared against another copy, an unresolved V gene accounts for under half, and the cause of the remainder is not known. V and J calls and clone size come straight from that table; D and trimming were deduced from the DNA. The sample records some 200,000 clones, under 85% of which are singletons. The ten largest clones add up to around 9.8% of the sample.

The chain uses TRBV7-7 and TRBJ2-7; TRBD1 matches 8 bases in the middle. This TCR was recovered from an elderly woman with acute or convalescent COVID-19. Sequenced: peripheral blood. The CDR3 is CASSLKQGADYEQYF. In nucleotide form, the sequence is TGTGCCAGCAGCTTGAAGCAGGGGGCAGACTACGAGCAGTACTTC.